This TCR beta chain originates from a study of cytomegalovirus exposure and HLA in healthy donors (dated by TCRdb to 2016 to 2017). Notes on the research overall: According to an earlier analysis of 550 to 700 of the donors, some 170 million T cells yielded roughly 110 million unique TCR beta sequences and around 300 Gb of sequence data. Roughly 300 gigabases of sequencing data and 80 million or so unique TCR sequences were included in an early release covering under 650 HLA-typed donors. The genetic ancestry cluster associated with self-reported Caucasian donors included approximately 85% of the 398 genotyped donors. The study was designed to test whether signatures of past pathogen exposure could be identified by cataloging public T cell receptors. The study used immunosequencing to profile the T cell repertoires of approximately 640 subjects and linked those repertoires to cytomegalovirus serostatus. A separate validation cohort of roughly 130 different subjects was used in addition to the roughly 670-subject first cohort. High-throughput TCR immunosequencing, statistical association of individual TCRs with disease status, and machine learning were combined to predict cytomegalovirus infection status. In a later analysis, previously published TCR beta repertoires from 500 to 750 donors were re-analyzed and high-resolution HLA genotyping was added so that TCR occurrence patterns could be studied. The later analysis used no new phenotypic data to find candidate immune exposures, relying instead on TCR beta sequences and their occurrence across donors. To decide whether each TCR beta V gene segment behaved as functional or pseudogenic, an earlier analysis of fewer than 750 of the donors relied on high-throughput TCR beta sequencing. Donor age, sex, ethnicity and CMV serostatus were compiled together with the repertoire data. Genome-wide SNP genotypes for about 55% of the roughly 670 donors were used in a later genetic analysis, which treated that subset as a discovery cohort. All discovery cohort repertoires had been generated using a single sequencing platform. HLA typing included class I and class II loci at four-digit resolution. Typing coverage varied by locus: roughly 620-640 donors for A, B, C, DRB1 and DQB1; roughly 560 for DQA1; approximately 570 for DPA1; fewer than 480 for DPB1. Four to six DR-DQ haplotypes were handled as single units for association and clustering, since linkage in the cohort was strong. Among some 400 genotyped donors of the cohort, an average of roughly 240,000 unique TCR beta nucleotide sequences were sequenced per donor, roughly a sixth of them non-productive.

The cohort comprised several hundred healthy bone marrow donors. Cohort members were all nominally healthy when sampled, although unrecorded immune exposures were likely present. The donor tested CMV seronegative and was one of the 352 seronegative cohort members. Every donor gave a peripheral blood sample, and the peripheral blood mononuclear cells from that sample were used for TCR beta sequencing. The Qiagen DNeasy Blood Extraction Kit was used to extract genomic DNA from the blood cell samples. The library was obtained by the immunoSEQ multiplex PCR assay. For the multiplex PCR, a mixture combining 60 forward primers for TCR Vbeta segments and 13 reverse primers for TCR Jbeta segments was used. The CDR3 region of rearranged TCR beta genes was amplified from genomic DNA by a multiplex PCR assay. The Illumina HiSeq System was used to sequence the amplified TCR beta libraries as 87-base-pair reads. The paper's processing steps were these. In a later analysis, 70 million to 95 million unique TCR beta chains were counted across the approximately 640 repertoires, and about 9.9 million of these chains were shared by at least two donors. To remove PCR and sequencing errors, raw reads were error-corrected and collapsed into unique sequences using a nearest-neighbor algorithm that merged closely related sequences. CDR3 sequences were aligned to IMGT reference sequences to assign V, D and J gene segments. Each retained sequence needed at least a six-nucleotide match to both a V gene segment and a J gene segment. Rearrangements were called productive when the CDR3 lacked stop codons and stayed in frame with V and J; all others were non-productive. Following IMGT convention, CDR3 was defined as the stretch from the second conserved V-encoded cysteine up to the conserved J-encoded phenylalanine. The earlier analysis of more than 450 of the donors excluded sequences that lacked an unambiguous match to a single V gene segment. In an earlier analysis of 587 of the donors, V segments were called functional above 56.7% productive rearrangements and were called segregating when the between-donor standard deviation exceeded 5%. To diagnose cytomegalovirus status from the catalog of TCR beta chain sequences, a statistical classification framework was built. In a later analysis, V and J genes were assigned by comparing TCR nucleotide sequences against IMGT/GENE-DB human TR gene sequences. In a later analysis, CDR3 sequences and most-parsimonious VDJ recombination scenarios were assigned using the TCRdist pipeline. In a later analysis, every TCR beta chain was defined by the combination of its CDR3 amino acid sequence and its V-gene family, and reads without a unique V-gene family were dropped. A later analysis removed 500 to 600 highly shared, low-generation-probability nucleotide sequences to deal with suspected cross-contamination and a sequencing artifact. A later analysis calculated a clonal expansion index for each public chain from normalized within-repertoire ranks of inferred template counts. A later analysis computed generation probabilities with a VDJ recombination model fitted to out-of-frame rearrangements, and checked the results against IGoR. In a later analysis, TCR-TCR, TCR-HLA and TCR-CMV co-occurrence was scored with hypergeometric tests, and a repertoire-size bias correction was applied to TCR pairs. To estimate false discovery rates, a later analysis permuted the HLA or CMV assignments 20 times. In a later analysis, co-occurring TCRs were grouped using DBSCAN, with TCRdist sequence similarity added in when clustering inside HLA-allele-positive subsets. Co-occurrence clustering excluded repertoires with fewer than 30,000 or more than 120,000 public chains, plus five with anomalous nucleotide sharing. TCRdb stores this immuneACCESS table with in-frame sequences only. Part of the clones is absent; in the studies checked, under half of the shortfall reflects unresolved V genes, and no reason is known for the rest. The V and J calls and the clone size are those of that table, but D and trimming were determined from the DNA. The sample data list about 120,000 clones, and around 81% of these were observed just once. 1.2% of the sample rests with the top ten.

The research as a whole found: Compared with the approximately 670-donor mean, donors in an Asian-associated ancestry cluster had fewer N-insertions in productive TCRs, according to a later genetic analysis. In an earlier analysis of about 600 of the donors, most TCR beta V segments appeared in productive rearrangements about 87% or about 30% of the time, broadly matching IMGT annotations. When HLA alleles, especially DR and DQ, strongly co-occurred, attributing TCR associations to individual alleles was difficult. A later analysis found that HLA-associated TCR beta chains were more clonally expanded and had lower generation probabilities than equally common non-associated chains. A later genetic analysis associated a missense DCLRE1C variant with V-gene and J-gene trimming of TCR beta chains, and an independent cohort replicated the association. A further reported finding was that TCR beta sequences accurately predicted the HLA-A and HLA-B alleles for most subjects in the first cohort. A few of the identified cytomegalovirus-associated TCR beta chains were confirmed in vitro to be specific for cytomegalovirus antigens. While some public TCRs were present in many individuals, most TCR sequences turned up only very rarely across donors. Specific HLA alleles were associated with more than 15,000 TCR beta sequences at a false discovery rate of 0.05 in a later analysis. In a later analysis, most CMV-associated TCR beta chains were found to appear HLA-restricted, with HLA associations seemingly driven largely by CMV exposure. Linkage disequilibrium might explain the correlated functional status among segregating V segments, but an unknown experimental factor could not be ruled out. Roughly uniform sequencing depth across donors was assumed in presence/absence analyses, although this assumption may not hold. The cohort was sequenced for TCR beta chains only, and without alpha or paired-chain data the features that could be detected were limited. According to a later analysis, TCR association rates differed among HLA loci, with DRB1 alleles showing the most associated TCRs and HLA-C alleles showing the fewest. The study gave a list of under 200 TCR beta chains associated with cytomegalovirus. Several of the top co-occurrence clusters appeared to be linked to parvovirus B19, influenza, CMV and Epstein-Barr virus, according to a later analysis. Roughly 17 rarely observed V segments, including chromosome 9 orphons, were excluded from the earlier analysis of approximately 600 of the donors because counts were too low. Immune exposure information for the cohort was limited to CMV serostatus. The sequencing pipeline was judged likely to have produced a cluster of highly shared sequence variants as a technical artifact. Because HLA typing was unavailable for some donors at each locus, only the typed subset was used in association tests. The authors suggested that the approach could potentially be extended to other disease states and immunological phenotypes. Cytomegalovirus status was reported to be diagnosed by the classifier with high specificity and sensitivity in both the original and validation cohorts.

Of note for this clone: The specificity of this receptor is unknown. Base qualities were left out, and no much larger clone turns up one base away.

This sequence was found in a female donor in good health and CMV-seronegative. Sequencing input: PBMCs.

The DNA sequence is given as TGTGCCAGCTCACCAAATGGGGGGGGCGAGCAGTACTTC. Translated, this is CASSPNGGGEQYF. Rearrangement joined TRBV18 to TRBJ2-7; TRBD2 agrees with 7 junctional bases. From its cysteine to its phenylalanine, the CDR3 spans 13 amino acids. Kept here is only the CDR3 DNA, which spans 39 bases and is read in frame from base 1. Per the germline V gene, KGHSH is the CDR1 and LQKENI is the CDR2. The V end gives up 2 bases and the J end 6 bases, leaving 4 bases in the junction not matched to a gene.